This entry concerns a single TCR beta chain. What it binds is unknown. The data were taken from a study of cytomegalovirus exposure and HLA in healthy donors. Study-level points and caveats: The study labeled more than 150 TCR beta chains cytomegalovirus-associated. Immune exposure data for these donors was limited to CMV serostatus. In an earlier analysis, about 87% or about 30%: the productive usage of most TCR beta V segments. Presence/absence analyses assumed roughly uniform sequencing depth across donors.

Primers included in the PCR were 60 Vbeta and 13 Jbeta primers. Profiled with immunoSEQ multiplex PCR; TCRdb holds only in-frame clones, not every one. The sample has approximately 150,000 clones, roughly 80% seen once; the top ten hold about 3.5%. Sequenced sample: PBMCs. This clonotype originated in a human donor in good health.

DNA for the CDR3: TGTGCCAGCAGTTCACAGGGTATGAACACTGAAGCTTTCTTT. Encoded protein: CASSSQGMNTEAFF. The chain carries TRBV6-1 and TRBJ1-1; D might be TRBD1 (6 bases). This CDR3 region has 14 residues. Trimming shortened V by 5 bases and J by 0 bases, and 10 bases separated the two germline ends. Germline-derived CDR1 and CDR2 are MNHNS and SASEGT.